This T cell receptor beta chain was recovered during a study of T-cell reconstitution after alpha-beta-depleted transplantation in children. This clonotype was found a few times. Preparation of the TCRbeta library used unique molecular identifiers. MiXCR, applied by TCRdb to the PCR reads, yields one record per CDR3 protein. The sample has around 680,000 distinct CDR3 sequences; approximately 16% are singletons. Germline CDR1 is MNHEY and CDR2 is SVGEGT. The length of the CDR3 is 12 residues. Trimming cost V 2 bases and J 11 bases, with 10 bases left between them. V is TRBV6-2 or TRBV6-3 and J is TRBJ2-1, with D uncertain. The sequenced sample was PBMCs from the stem cell graft donor, obtained from the stem cell graft. This receptor was obtained from a human donor who donated a stem cell graft to a child with acute myeloid leukemia. CDR3 nucleotides: TGTGCCAGCAGTTACCCGGGCCCCCAGCAGTTCTTC. Protein: CASSYPGPQQFF.